A selection of T cell receptor beta chains follows, all from one sample in a study of OX40 agonist ivuxolimab in advanced cancers. Assay used: immunoSEQ multiplex PCR; TCRdb lists only in-frame clones, some missing. The profile shows some 70,000 clones, around nine tenths of them singletons. Sequenced material: CD4+ or CD8+ T cells sorted from blood, taken in a trial of the OX40 agonist ivuxolimab. The receptors come from an adult with an advanced solid tumor such as melanoma, head and neck, liver or kidney cancer. CDR3s include the opening cysteine and the closing phenylalanine or tryptophan. A D gene is named only where the DNA matches it firmly. Clone size, where shown, is once, few, many, or a class for clones that have expanded.

V gene	D gene	J gene	clone size	CDR3 DNA	CDR3 protein
TRBV15	TRBD2	TRBJ2-1	once	TGTGCCACCAGCAGAGACACTAGCGGGAGTAGGTATGAGCAGTTCTTC	CATSRDTSGSRYEQFF
TRBV10-3	-	TRBJ1-5	-	TGTGCCATCAGTGAGTCGGGAGGGCAGCCCCAGCATTTT	CAISESGGQPQHF
TRBV18	-	TRBJ2-7	-	TGTGCCAGCTCACCACCTCCGGGTAGGGGATCCTACGAGCAATACTTC	CASSPPPGRGSYEQYF
TRBV28	-	TRBJ1-5	once	TGTGCCAGCAGTTACCACGGGGGCGCACGCAATCAGCCCCAGCATTTT	CASSYHGGARNQPQHF
TRBV6-5	TRBD2	TRBJ2-7	-	TGTGCCAGCAGTTACAGCGGGAGGGCCTACGAGCAGTACTTC	CASSYSGRAYEQYF
TRBV11-2	TRBD2	TRBJ2-1	-	TGTGCCAGCAGCTTAGATGGGGACTATCTCTACAATGAGCAGTTCTTC	CASSLDGDYLYNEQFF
TRBV5-6	-	TRBJ1-2	few	TGTGCCAGCAGCTTCGGGGGGCCCTTTTATGGCTACACCTTC	CASSFGGPFYGYTF
TRBV18	TRBD1	TRBJ2-7	-	TGTGCCAGCTCAAGACAGGGATCGGGGCCCTACGAGCAGTACTTC	CASSRQGSGPYEQYF
TRBV11-3	TRBD2	TRBJ2-5	-	TGTGCCAGCAGCTTTACTAGCGGGAGATGGGAGACCCAGTACTTC	CASSFTSGRWETQYF
TRBV21-1	-	TRBJ2-5	-	TGTGCCAGCAGCAGAGGGACTAGCCAAGAGACCCAGTACTTC	CASSRGTSQETQYF
TRBV10-3	TRBD2	TRBJ2-7	-	TGTGCCATCAGTGGTCAAGCGGGGGAAAACGAGCAGTACTTC	CAISGQAGENEQYF
TRBV7-2	-	TRBJ2-7	-	TGTGCCAGCAGCGTGACTGCCTACGAGCAGTACTTC	CASSVTAYEQYF
TRBV5-4	TRBD1	TRBJ1-2	-	TGTGCCAGCAGCTTGGCCAAAACAGGGGGGGTAGGTGGCTACACCTTC	CASSLAKTGGVGGYTF
TRBV7-2	TRBD1	TRBJ1-5	once	TGTGCCAGCAGCGTGGGGACAGGGCGGGGTCGGAATCAGCCCCAGCATTTT	CASSVGTGRGRNQPQHF
TRBV28	-	TRBJ2-7	-	TGTGCCAGCAGTTTTCCCGTTCCCTACGAGCAGTACTTC	CASSFPVPYEQYF
TRBV5-6	-	TRBJ2-3	-	TGTGCCAGCAGCTTCAGTAGCACAGATACGCAGTATTTT	CASSFSSTDTQYF
TRBV2	-	TRBJ1-2	-	TGTGCCAGCAGTCAGATGGGCCCTGGCTACACCTTC	CASSQMGPGYTF
TRBV7-2	TRBD1	TRBJ1-1	-	TGTGCCAGCAGCTTAGTTCCAGGGGGGTACACTGAAGCTTTCTTT	CASSLVPGGYTEAFF